The 8 T cell receptor beta chains below come from one sample, sequenced in a study of blood T cell repertoires in COVID-19. Repertoires were generated with immunoSEQ multiplex PCR, while TCRdb's copy carries only in-frame clones and drops some. The sample has about 76,000 clones; 70% to 90% are singletons. Sequencing used peripheral blood. The source of these receptors is a man aged 30-40 years with acute or convalescent COVID-19.

This clone was seen a few times. This chain uses TRBV19 with TRBJ2-7; D is unclear. CDR1 LNHDA and CDR2 SQIVND come from the germline V gene (reference sequence). The V end lost 3 bases, the J end lost 2 bases, and 11 bases lay between the germline ends. The length of the CDR3 is 14 residues. This chain's CDR3 is CASSMAAGTYEQYF. CDR3 in DNA: TGTGCCAGTAGTATGGCGGCCGGTACCTACGAGCAGTACTTC. Full variable domain (remainder filled in from reference TRBV19 and TRBJ2-7): DGGITQSPKYLFRKEGQNVTLSCEQNLNHDAMYWYRQDPGQGLRLIYYSQIVNDFQKGDIAEGYSVSREKKESFPLTVTSAQKNPTAFYLCASSMAAGTYEQYFGPGTRLTVT.

As for this clone: One end of the junction fails to match germline, which may point to a read error. The chain recombines TRBV6-2 or TRBV6-3 with TRBJ1-2; no firm D call. There are 13 residues in the CDR3. Germline CDR1 and CDR2: MNHEY and SVGEGT. The CDR3 loop is CASSFGSNYGYTF. Here the CDR3 DNA reads TGTGCCAGCAGTTTCGGGTCTAACTACGGCTACACCTTC.

This chain joins TRBV28 and TRBJ2-5; D unclear. Trimming pared 5 bases from V and 5 bases from J, leaving 6 bases between. Germline V gene lookup returns CDR1 MDHEN and CDR2 SYDVKM. The CDR3 loop spans 11 amino acids. The CDR3 loop reads CASSARETQYF. CDR3 bases: TGTGCCAGCAGTGCCCGGGAGACCCAGTACTTC.

The chain couples TRBV6-5 to TRBJ2-7; weak D call: TRBD2 (6 bases). From germline, CDR1 is MNHEY and CDR2 SVGAGI. V was trimmed by 6 bases and J by 2 bases, leaving 17 bases between them. The CDR3 is 15 amino acids. CDR3: CASSDREHMTYEQYF. The CDR3 coding sequence is TGTGCCAGCAGCGACCGGGAGCACATGACCTACGAGCAGTACTTC.

The chain combines TRBV6-6 with TRBJ2-1, with D possibly TRBD2 on 6 matching bases. The V gene's germline CDR1 is MNHNY and CDR2 SVGAGI (reference sequence). The CDR3 contains 12 residues. V was cut by 7 bases and J by 4 bases, with 8 bases left in between. The CDR3 loop is CASKEGYNEQFF. CDR3 sequence (DNA): TGTGCCAGCAAGGAGGGTTACAATGAGCAGTTCTTC.

The chain couples TRBV7-2 to TRBJ2-1, with 12 bases aligning to TRBD2. The junction had 9 bases not matched to a gene; V was cut back by 6 bases and J by 6 bases. The V gene's germline CDR1 is SGHTA and CDR2 FQGNSA. This CDR3 has 16 amino acids. The DNA for the CDR3 is TGTGCCAGCAGATCCGTGGGACTAGCGGGCGTCAATGAGCAGTTCTTC. Residues: CASRSVGLAGVNEQFF.

This chain links TRBV2 with TRBJ1-3, with TRBD1 identical over 9 bases. The V gene end was trimmed by 10 bases and the J gene end by 0 bases; junction bases not matched to a gene: 16. Germline V gene lookup returns CDR1 SNHLY and CDR2 FYNNEI. The CDR3 runs to 18 residues. CDR3 sequence (DNA): TGTGCCAAATCCGGGACAGGGCTCCCACAGGCCTCTGGAAACACCATATATTTT. It translates to CAKSGTGLPQASGNTIYF.

The rearrangement uses TRBV18 and TRBJ2-7; perhaps TRBD1 as D (6 bases). Germline V gene lookup returns CDR1 KGHSH and CDR2 LQKENI. The CDR3 totals 16 residues. V lost 3 bases and J lost 2, with 17 bases in between. For the CDR3, the DNA is TGTGCCAGCTCACCGCAGACAGGTGCCAAGACCTACGAGCAGTACTTC. It codes for CASSPQTGAKTYEQYF.